This T cell receptor beta chain was sequenced in a study of blood T cell repertoires in COVID-19. Study-level background: Spain, Italy and the United States supplied samples that represented acute and convalescent COVID-19.

This clone was seen only a few times. Recruitment covered roughly 24 US areas and drew participants whose ages spanned roughly 18 to 100 years. Per the original methods: Using reference gene primer amplification, nucleated cell counts were estimated. The table came from immunoSEQ multiplex PCR; TCRdb's copy has only in-frame clones and leaves some out. The D gene and trimming were derived from the DNA, and the V and J assignments and clone size from that table. The sample has roughly 350,000 clones, about 92% seen once. The V gene's germline CDR1 is PRHDT and CDR2 FYEKMQ (reference sequence). With V trimmed by 5 bases and J by 5 bases, 17 bases remained unmatched. CDR3 length: 18 residues.

The chain joins TRBV13 to TRBJ2-7, with 11 bases that match TRBD2. The receptor was derived from a woman aged 30 to 39 who had recovered from COVID-19. The sample taken for sequencing was PBMCs or T cells enriched from blood (not recorded which). The CDR3 spells CASSPKLAGASFRDEQYF. For the CDR3, the DNA is TGTGCCAGCAGCCCCAAACTAGCGGGAGCCTCCTTTCGCGACGAGCAGTACTTC.